These 32 T cell receptor beta chains were all obtained from the same sample, sequenced in a study of CD8+ T cells in alopecia areata. TCR sequencing used cDNA made by reverse transcription of extracted RNA. Sequencing was performed with immunoSEQ multiplex PCR; in TCRdb, only in-frame clones are kept and a portion is missing. The sample shows about 110,000 clones, roughly 84% of them seen only once. The sample's treatment: oral pan-JAK inhibitor, 5-10 mg twice daily. The sample in question was CD8+ T cells sorted from blood, obtained at week 24, from a patient treated with tofacitinib. These receptors were obtained from a human donor with alopecia areata.

The chain is built from TRBV7-8 and TRBJ1-5; D gene uncertain. Germline values: CDR1 SGHVS, CDR2 FQNEAQ. Trimming cost V 1 base and J 3 bases, with 7 bases left between them. The CDR3 is made up of 14 amino acids. CDR3 amino acids: CASSLGTVNQPQHF. The CDR3 DNA follows: TGTGCCAGCAGCTTAGGGACTGTCAATCAGCCCCAGCATTTT. Based on the CDR3 plus reference TRBV7-8 and TRBJ1-5, the full variable domain is GAGVSQSPRYKVAKRGQDVALRCDPISGHVSLFWYQQALGQGPEFLTYFQNEAQLDKSGLPSDRFFAERPEGSVSTLKIQRTQQEDSAVYLCASSLGTVNQPQHFGDGTRLSIL.

This clone was recorded a few times. This sequence joins TRBV5-4 and TRBJ2-3; TRBD1 is a possible D gene (5 bases). The CDR3 runs to 14 residues. Per germline, CDR1 SGHNT and CDR2 YYREEE (reference sequence). Deletions cut 5 bases from V and 3 bases from J, with 13 bases between. The CDR3 spells CASRTVGETDTQYF. CDR3 nucleotide sequence: TGTGCCAGCAGGACAGTGGGTGAAACAGATACGCAGTATTTT.

This clone was counted once. The gene calls are TRBV15 and TRBJ1-5; D uncertain. Germline V gene data show CDR1 as LNHNV and CDR2 as YYDKDF (reference sequence). This CDR3 spans 14 amino acids. V was shortened by 1 base and J by 4 bases, with 8 bases between the two germline ends. The CDR3 DNA follows: TGTGCCACCAGCAGAGGTGTCACAAATCAGCCCCAGCATTTT. Translation: CATSRGVTNQPQHF. The full variable domain, rest sourced from reference TRBV15 and TRBJ1-5, is DAMVIQNPRYQVTQFGKPVTLSCSQTLNHNVMYWYQQKSSQAPKLLFHYYDKDFNNEADTPDNFQSRRPNTSFCFLDIRSPGLGDTAMYLCATSRGVTNQPQHFGDGTRLSIL.

The chain uses TRBV18 and TRBJ2-7, with 7 bases matching TRBD1. V trimming: 4 bases; J trimming: 1 base; junction bases outside the gene matches: 4. The CDR3 is 14 residues long. Germline CDR1 is KGHSH and CDR2 is LQKENI. The CDR3 DNA sequence: TGTGCCAGCTCACGCCCGGGACAGTCCTACGAGCAGTACTTC. Its translation is CASSRPGQSYEQYF.

The rearrangement joins TRBV4-1 to TRBJ2-7, with a possible D match to TRBD1 (6 bases). The CDR3 runs 15 residues. Trimming removed 1 base from V and 0 bases from J, with 10 bases in between. Germline V gene data show CDR1 as MGHRA and CDR2 as YSYEKL. CDR3 sequence: CASSQGQDPSYEQYF. The DNA for the CDR3 is TGCGCCAGCAGCCAAGGACAGGACCCCTCCTACGAGCAGTACTTC.

The rearrangement uses TRBV29-1 and TRBJ2-7; D gene uncertain. The CDR3 is 16 residues long. Germline CDR1 SQVTM, CDR2 ANQGSEA. V was clipped by 3 bases and J by 0 bases, with 18 bases between them. CDR3 bases: TGCAGCGTTGAGATGGCATCTGGGCGTACCTCCTACGAGCAGTACTTC. Its protein product is CSVEMASGRTSYEQYF.

This clone was seen once. V and J are TRBV7-9 and TRBJ2-7; the D gene could be TRBD1 or TRBD2 (5 bases each). The ends were cut back, 4 bases at V and 3 bases at J, with 13 bases in the middle. There are 14 residues in the CDR3. From germline, CDR1 is SEHNR and CDR2 FQNEAQ (reference sequence). CDR3 residues: CASSSTGRFYEQYF. CDR3 nucleotide sequence: TGTGCCAGCAGCTCAACGGGACGTTTCTACGAGCAGTACTTC.

V is TRBV5-6 and J is TRBJ1-1; D is unclear. The V end lost 3 bases, the J end lost 0 bases, and 6 bases lay between the germline ends. The germline gives CDR1 SGHDT, CDR2 YYEEEE. CDR3 length equals 13 residues. This CDR3 is CASSSTVNTEAFF. In nucleotides, the CDR3 is TGTGCCAGCAGCTCGACGGTGAACACTGAAGCTTTCTTT.

This sequence joins TRBV9 and TRBJ2-2; tentatively, D is TRBD2 (6 bases). Trimming took off 4 bases at V and 3 bases at J, with 10 bases between the two ends. The CDR3 is 14 residues long. CDR1 is SGDLS and CDR2 is YYNGEE in the germline V gene. The CDR3 region has the DNA TGTGCCAGCAGCCTGCGGGACTACACCGGGGAGCTGTTTTTT. Translation: CASSLRDYTGELFF.

The J gene is TRBJ2-7, the V gene TRBV6-1; 7 bases are shared with TRBD2. Unmatched junction bases numbered 10, after V lost 6 bases and J lost 2 bases. Germline CDR1 and CDR2: MNHNS and SASEGT. The CDR3 has 15 residues. CDR3 protein: CASRGGQGITYEQYF. The CDR3 DNA reads TGTGCCAGCAGGGGAGGGCAGGGTATCACCTACGAGCAGTACTTC.

The chain carries TRBV7-2 and TRBJ2-5; the match to TRBD1 covers 8 bases. The V gene's germline CDR1 is SGHTA and CDR2 FQGNSA. J lost 4 bases, V lost 3 bases, and 4 bases had no gene match. This CDR3 is built from 14 residues. For the CDR3, the DNA is TGTGCCAGCAGCTTGGGACAGGTGGGAGAGACCCAGTACTTC. As protein: CASSLGQVGETQYF.

DNA of the CDR3: TGTGCCAGCAGCCCGGTGAGGGGGGCAACTTTGTACGAGCAGTACTTC. Translation: CASSPVRGATLYEQYF. The chain uses TRBV7-3 and TRBJ2-7; D could derive from TRBD1 or TRBD2 (6 bases each). The V gene lost 5 bases and the J gene lost 4 bases, with 21 bases spanning the gap. The CDR3 length is 16 residues. CDR1 and CDR2 from the germline V gene are SGHTA and FQGTGA.

The V and J genes are TRBV28 and TRBJ2-1; 9 nucleotides line up with TRBD2. Germline V gives CDR1 MDHEN, CDR2 SYDVKM. Unmatched junction bases numbered 8, after V lost 1 base and J lost 10 bases. This CDR3 is built from 15 residues. As DNA, the CDR3 is TGTGCCAGCAGTTTATCCGGGACTAGCCTCGGCGAGCAGTTCTTC. It encodes CASSLSGTSLGEQFF.

The chain has TRBV7-2 and TRBJ2-4; maybe TRBD2 (6 bases). Between the trimmed V and J ends, which lost 4 bases and 0 bases, there was a span of 13 bases. The germline gives CDR1 SGHTA, CDR2 FQGNSA. This CDR3 has 16 residues. The CDR3 bases are TGTGCCAGCAGCTCGGGACTTGAGCTAGCCAAAAACATTCAGTACTTC. Encoded protein: CASSSGLELAKNIQYF.

The chain links TRBV4-1 to TRBJ2-5; D might be TRBD1 (6 bases). V gave up 0 bases and J gave up 7 bases, with 24 bases separating them. The CDR3 is made up of 18 amino acids. Germline V CDR1 and CDR2: MGHRA, YSYEKL. DNA for the CDR3: TGCGCCAGCAGCCAAGAACCCGGTGGGTGGGGGCTGAAGGGGACCCAGTACTTC. Amino acids: CASSQEPGGWGLKGTQYF.

This chain connects TRBV30 to TRBJ2-5; D might be TRBD2 (6 bases). CDR3 length: 12 residues. The V end was cut by 8 bases, the J end by 2 bases, with 12 bases between. Per germline, CDR1 GTSNPN and CDR2 SVGIG (reference sequence). The CDR3 coding sequence is TGTGCCAGGGACTCCTTTCAAGAGACCCAGTACTTC. This encodes CARDSFQETQYF.

This CDR3 is CASSRDSNQPQHF. The DNA for the CDR3 is TGTGCCAGCAGCCGGGACAGCAATCAGCCCCAGCATTTT. This chain uses TRBV6-1 with TRBJ1-5, with a weak D call TRBD1 (5 bases). CDR1 and CDR2 (germline): MNHNS, SASEGT. Trimming took 6 bases from V and 1 from J, leaving 7 bases between them. CDR3 length: 13 residues.

The genes are TRBV5-4 and TRBJ2-7; no clear D. The germline gives CDR1 SGHNT, CDR2 YYREEE (reference sequence). This CDR3 has 14 amino acids. Trimming stripped 0 bases from V and 3 bases from J, with 10 bases between. CDR3 in amino acids: CASSLVGEDYEQYF. The CDR3 DNA reads TGTGCCAGCAGCTTGGTGGGTGAAGACTACGAGCAGTACTTC. Complete variable domain (other parts from reference TRBV5-4 and TRBJ2-7): ETGVTQSPTHLIKTRGQQVTLRCSSQSGHNTVSWYQQALGQGPQFIFQYYREEENGRGNFPPRFSGLQFPNYSSELNVNALELDDSALYLCASSLVGEDYEQYFGPGTRLTVT.

The chain carries TRBV29-1 and TRBJ2-7; a possible D gene is TRBD1 (7 bases). CDR3 length equals 16 residues. Per germline, CDR1 SQVTM and CDR2 ANQGSEA. V lost 0 bases and J lost 7, with 22 bases in between. In nucleotides, the CDR3 is TGCAGCGTTGAAGATCAGGGGGACTCATCCCTATGGGAGCAGTACTTC. Its translation: CSVEDQGDSSLWEQYF.

This sequence joins TRBV27 and TRBJ2-7; D call uncertain. CDR3 length equals 15 residues. From germline, CDR1 is MNHEY and CDR2 SMNVEV (reference sequence). The V gene lost 5 bases and the J gene lost 4 bases, with 18 bases spanning the gap. The DNA for the CDR3 is TGTGCCAGCAGTCCCAGTCCCTTTGGTACGTACGAGCAGTACTTC. Its protein product is CASSPSPFGTYEQYF.

The chain links TRBV29-1 to TRBJ1-1; the D gene is possibly TRBD1 (5 bases). This CDR3 spans 12 amino acids. The V gene lost 2 bases and the J gene lost 6 bases, with 10 bases spanning the gap. Per the germline V gene, CDR1 is SQVTM and CDR2 is ANQGSEA. The CDR3 reads CSVEFRGPEAFF. As DNA, the CDR3 is TGCAGCGTTGAATTTAGGGGCCCTGAAGCTTTCTTT.

V is TRBV11-1 and J is TRBJ2-5; TRBD2 matches 7 bases. V lost 6 bases and J lost 5; bases outside the gene matches: 3. CDR1 and CDR2 from the germline V gene are SGHAT and FQDESV (reference sequence). The CDR3 loop spans 12 amino acids. CDR3 sequence: CASSSSGETQYF. The DNA of the CDR3 is TGTGCCAGCAGTTCTAGCGGCGAGACCCAGTACTTC.

The sample holds one count of this clone. The chain recombines TRBV5-6 with TRBJ1-6, with 8 bases aligning to TRBD1. V lost 3 bases and J lost 5; bases outside the gene matches: 1. This CDR3 comprises 14 residues. Germline loops: CDR1 SGHDT, CDR2 YYEEEE. In nucleotides, the CDR3 is TGTGCCAGCAGCTGGGGACAGGATAATTCACCCCTCCACTTT. It codes for CASSWGQDNSPLHF. The full variable domain, its missing parts supplied by reference TRBV5-6 and TRBJ1-6, is DAGVTQSPTHLIKTRGQQVTLRCSPKSGHDTVSWYQQALGQGPQFIFQYYEEEERQRGNFPDRFSGHQFPNYSSELNVNALLLGDSALYLCASSWGQDNSPLHFGNGTRLTVT.

This clone is large in the sample. This sample also contains other DNA sequences that code for the same CDR3. This chain links TRBV6-5 with TRBJ2-3; unclear D gene. Germline-derived CDR1 and CDR2 are MNHEY and SVGAGI. This CDR3 is 13 amino acids long. V lost 2 bases and J lost 1, with 4 bases in between. The CDR3 here is CASSYGGTDTQYF. CDR3 DNA: TGTGCCAGCAGTTACGGTGGCACAGATACGCAGTATTTT.

The V call is TRBV5-4, the J call TRBJ2-1, with 8 positions matching TRBD1. Germline V lookup: CDR1 SGHNT, CDR2 YYREEE (reference sequence). The CDR3 has 16 amino acids. The V and J ends lost 4 bases and 4 bases, in that order; junction bases with no gene match: 10. In nucleotides, the CDR3 is TGTGCCAGCAGCCCTACCGGGACAGGACTTTACAATGAGCAGTTCTTC. Residues: CASSPTGTGLYNEQFF.

This clone was counted once. V usage is TRBV7-6 and J usage is TRBJ2-7; TRBD1 matches 8 bases. The germline V gene encodes CDR1 SGHVS and CDR2 FNYEAQ. CDR3 length: 14 residues. V shed 5 bases, J shed 4 bases, and the junction held 7 bases outside the gene matches. This chain's CDR3 is CASSPGQGTYEQYF. As DNA, the CDR3 is TGTGCCAGCAGCCCCGGACAGGGTACATACGAGCAGTACTTC.

The rearrangement links TRBV12-5 to TRBJ1-1, with D possibly matching TRBD1 (5 bases). Looked up from germline, CDR1 is LGHNT and CDR2 is FRNRAP. Trimming shortened V by 3 bases and J by 6 bases, and 17 bases separated the two germline ends. CDR3 length: 15 residues. This CDR3 reads CASGLHRNDPPEAFF. The CDR3 nucleotides read TGTGCTAGTGGTTTACACAGGAATGATCCGCCTGAAGCTTTCTTT.

As for this clone: One end of the junction varies from germline; a read error may be responsible. The chain uses TRBV7-9 and TRBJ2-7; possible D gene TRBD2, 5 bases. Germline loops: CDR1 SEHNR, CDR2 FQNEAQ (reference sequence). This CDR3 is built from 15 residues. In DNA form, the CDR3 reads TGTGCCAGCGGCTTAGCGCCAGAAAGCTCCTACGAGCAGTACTTC. Amino acids: CASGLAPESSYEQYF.

CDR3 sequence: CASRLIPGQNFFTDTQYF. CDR3 in DNA: TGTGCCAGCAGGCTCATTCCGGGACAGAACTTTTTCACAGATACGCAGTATTTT. The V gene is TRBV11-2, the J gene TRBJ2-3, with TRBD1 matching 7 bases. CDR1 is SGHAT, CDR2 FQNNGV, per germline. This CDR3 contains 18 residues. Germline trimming cut 6 bases from V and 2 bases from J; bases unmatched to any gene: 17.

V usage is TRBV15 and J usage is TRBJ2-7, with D unresolved. Trimming took off 6 bases at V and 0 bases at J, with 9 bases between the two ends. The CDR3 runs 13 residues. The germline CDR1 and CDR2 sequences are LNHNV and YYDKDF (reference sequence). DNA of the CDR3: TGTGCCACCAGAGGTACCACCTCCTACGAGCAGTACTTC. The encoded protein is CATRGTTSYEQYF.

This clone was observed a handful of times. The V and J genes are TRBV13 and TRBJ2-5; D uncertain. Trimming removed 1 base from V and 3 bases from J, with 0 bases in between. The CDR3 loop spans 11 amino acids. Germline CDR1 and CDR2: PRHDT and FYEKMQ (reference sequence). This chain's CDR3 is CASSLEETQYF. CDR3 DNA sequence: TGTGCCAGCAGCTTAGAAGAGACCCAGTACTTC.

The V and J genes are TRBV6-1 and TRBJ1-2; 8 bases agree with TRBD1. CDR3 length equals 14 residues. V lost 7 bases to trimming and J lost 4 bases; unmatched junction nucleotides: 8. Germline CDR1 is MNHNS and CDR2 is SASEGT. CDR3: CASMVATGVYGYTF. In DNA, the CDR3 is TGTGCCAGCATGGTGGCGACAGGGGTCTATGGCTACACCTTC.